This T cell receptor (beta chain) is from a study of blood T cell repertoires in COVID-19. As for the study in general: Specimens from acute and convalescent COVID-19 originated in the United States, Italy and Spain. PBMCs, B-cell-depleted T cells, or T cells provided the cDNA or gDNA that made up the material.

With V trimmed by 4 bases and J by 5 bases, 3 bases remained unmatched. The length of the CDR3 is 13 residues. In the original processing: By means of reference gene primer amplification, nucleated cell counts were estimated. TCRdb's table, derived via immunoSEQ multiplex PCR, lists solely in-frame clones and lacks some. That table furnishes V, J and clone size, whereas the DNA furnished D and trimming. The sample has about 170,000 clones, 85% seen once. The rearrangement links TRBV12-3 or TRBV12-4 to TRBJ1-2, with 8 bases lining up with TRBD1. The sequencing input was peripheral blood. This clonotype was obtained from a human donor with acute or convalescent COVID-19. The donor label of this sample is uncertain. The CDR3 reads CASSSNRGYGYTF. CDR3 DNA sequence: TGTGCCAGCAGTTCGAACAGGGGGTATGGCTACACCTTC.